This T cell receptor beta chain was recorded in a study of T cells expressing NK-cell markers (dated by TCRdb to about 2020). For the wider study: In sorted CD3+CD56+NKG2C+, CD3+CD56+NKG2C- and CD3+CD56-NKG2C+ T-cell subsets from roughly 8 donors, TCR beta-chain repertoires were profiled. The study sequenced eight donors, all healthy volunteers chosen at random: three men and five women. Illumina HiSeq 2000/2500, MiSeq or NextSeq was used to sequence libraries as 2 x 150 bp reads. Among the eight sequenced donors, seven were HCMV-seropositive and one was HCMV-seronegative. Study-wide findings and limitations: Those dominant clonotypes were again the most abundant among CD3+CD56-NKG2C+ cells in several donors, at roughly 25-60.1%. For six donors, the dominant CD3+CD56+NKG2C+ clonotypes were among the top 10 CD8+ clonotypes and accounted for roughly 1.0-7.5% of CD8+ T cells. Whether the expanded NKG2C-expressing T cell clones were specific for HCMV antigens remained unclear.

To determine HCMV serostatus, a commercial ELISA kit was used to detect HCMV-specific IgG in serum. Peripheral blood mononuclear cells were isolated from blood by Ficoll density gradient centrifugation. The germline V gene gives CDR1 as MGHRA and CDR2 as YSYEKL. The CDR3 measures 19 amino acids from cysteine to phenylalanine. No DNA sequence is on record. Instrument on record: Illumina HiSeq 2000. 5'RACE template switching, by which a universal primer site and unique molecular identifiers were added, was used to make TCR beta cDNA libraries. Priming for cDNA synthesis came from the TCR beta constant segment, and two successive PCR amplification steps followed. In the original analysis: Reads were demultiplexed and grouped by UMI with MIGEC, and clonotypes were assembled and quantified with MiTCR. To exclude erroneous sequences, any TCR cDNA sequence not supported by at least two reads was discarded. The tcR package was used for downstream repertoire analysis, with clonotypes matched between fractions based on CDR3 nucleotide sequence plus V segment. Antigen specificity was annotated against VDJdb with VDJmatch, allowing one amino acid substitution in CDR3. After the reads were reprocessed by TCRdb, one entry was made per CDR3 protein sequence, with no DNA. Clone size and V and J calls follow TCRdb, not the original study. The sample has about 160,000 distinct CDR3 sequences on record. Jointly, the top ten make up about 19% of the sample.

Comment on this clonotype: The clone's antigen remains unknown.

The TCR comes from a man aged 18-75 years in good health. The sequenced sample consisted of blood T cells: a sorted CD56 or NKG2C T cell subset, CD4+ or CD8+ T cells, or bulk PBMC T cells (not recorded which). The rearranged chain carries TRBV4-1 and TRBJ2-1; the TRBD2 assignment by TCRdb is unverifiable without DNA. CDR3 reads: CASSQAGGGGWSSYNEQFF.